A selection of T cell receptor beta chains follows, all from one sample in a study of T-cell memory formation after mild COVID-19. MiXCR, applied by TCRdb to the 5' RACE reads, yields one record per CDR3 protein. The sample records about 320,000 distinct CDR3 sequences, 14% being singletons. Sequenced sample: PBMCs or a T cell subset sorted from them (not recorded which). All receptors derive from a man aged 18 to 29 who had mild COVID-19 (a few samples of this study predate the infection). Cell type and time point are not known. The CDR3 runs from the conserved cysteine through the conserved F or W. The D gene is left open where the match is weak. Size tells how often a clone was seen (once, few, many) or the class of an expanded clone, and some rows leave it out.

TGCAGCGTTGATGGGGGTGAAGCTTTCTTT	CSVDGGEAFF	.	TRBJ1-1	.	TRBV29-1
TGCAGTGCTAGTTGGGGCAGGGCTAACACTGAAGCTTTCTTT	CSASWGRANTEAFF	.	TRBJ1-1	.	TRBV20-1
TGTGCCAGCAGGCCCCAGGGGGCGCGGTGGGATACGCAGTATTTT	CASRPQGARWDTQYF	TRBD1	TRBJ2-3	once	TRBV6-5
TGTGCCATCAGTGACAGGGTTGGCACTGAAGCTTTCTTT	CAISDRVGTEAFF	.	TRBJ1-1	few	TRBV10-3
TGTGCCAGCTCACCACCCAGACCGGGGGGAGCCAAAAACATTCAGTACTTC	CASSPPRPGGAKNIQYF	TRBD2	TRBJ2-4	few	TRBV18
TGCGCCAGCAGCCGGACTAGCGGGGGGGCCTGGGAGACCCAGTACTTC	CASSRTSGGAWETQYF	TRBD2	TRBJ2-5	.	TRBV5-1
TGCGCCAGCAGCAAAAGACTAGCGGGGAATTTTCAAGAGACCCAGTACTTC	CASSKRLAGNFQETQYF	TRBD2	TRBJ2-5	many	TRBV4-1
TGTGCCAGCAGGGGACAGGGGGCGGCAAAGACCGGGGAGCTGTTTTTT	CASRGQGAAKTGELFF	TRBD1	TRBJ2-2	few	TRBV6-2/TRBV6-3
TGCAGTGCTATTCTGGCGGGGACCAATGAGCAGTTCTTC	CSAILAGTNEQFF	.	TRBJ2-1	.	TRBV20-1
TGTGCCAGCAGCTTCCTATTGAGTTCACCCCTCCACTTT	CASSFLLSSPLHF	.	TRBJ1-6	few	TRBV12-3/TRBV12-4
TGTGCCAGCACCAGGACAGGGGACTATGAGCAGTTCTTC	CASTRTGDYEQFF	TRBD1	TRBJ2-1	few	TRBV3-1
TGTGCCAGCAGCACCACAGGGGTAGGTCAGCCCCAGCATTTT	CASSTTGVGQPQHF	TRBD1	TRBJ1-5	.	TRBV5-5
TGCAGTGCTAGAGATGGCAGGACGTTCTCACCCCTCCACTTT	CSARDGRTFSPLHF	.	TRBJ1-6	many	TRBV20-1
TGTGCCAGCAGCCAAAGTTGGCTGTCAGGGGGTACCGGGGAGCTGTTTTTT	CASSQSWLSGGTGELFF	TRBD1	TRBJ2-2	many	TRBV4-2
TGTGCCAGCAGCTTACGGGACACAAACACCGGGGAGCTGTTTTTT	CASSLRDTNTGELFF	.	TRBJ2-2	.	TRBV3-1
TGTGCCAGCAGGGAGGGGTGGGAGCAGTACTTC	CASREGWEQYF	.	TRBJ2-7	few	TRBV11-2
TGCAGTGCCCACAGGGACATGAACACTGAAGCTTTCTTT	CSAHRDMNTEAFF	.	TRBJ1-1	few	TRBV20-1
TGCAGTGCTAGTAGTGTCAGTTTTAACACTGAAGCTTTCTTT	CSASSVSFNTEAFF	.	TRBJ1-1	.	TRBV20-1
TGCGCCAGCAGCTTGGACTACCCCCAAGAGACCCAGTACTTC	CASSLDYPQETQYF	.	TRBJ2-5	few	TRBV5-1
TGTGCCAGCGGAAACATAGCGGGGGGATTTACAAGGGCTAGCACAGATACGCAGTATTTT	CASGNIAGGFTRASTDTQYF	TRBD2	TRBJ2-3	few	TRBV7-2